Presented here are 15 T cell receptor beta chains from one specimen sequenced in a study of blood T cell repertoires in COVID-19. Assay: immunoSEQ multiplex PCR; the TCRdb copy retains only in-frame clones and omits some. The table has 300,000 to 350,000 clones, 90% seen once. Material for sequencing was peripheral blood. Receptors were obtained from a woman aged 25 to 39 with COVID-19, enrolled during active disease.

This chain uses TRBV30 with TRBJ1-2; TRBD1 matches 7 bases. The J segment lost 2 bases and the V segment lost 1 base, leaving 4 bases of the junction unmatched. This CDR3 contains 14 residues. Germline CDR1 is GTSNPN and CDR2 is SVGIG (reference sequence). The CDR3, as DNA: TGTGCCTGGAGTGGAGGACAGGAGAACTATGGCTACACCTTC. Amino acid sequence: CAWSGGQENYGYTF.

The genes are TRBV6-1 and TRBJ2-7, with D perhaps TRBD2 (6 bases). This CDR3 has 14 amino acids. The V gene's germline CDR1 is MNHNS and CDR2 SASEGT. Deletions cut 1 base from V and 2 bases from J, with 9 bases between. As DNA, the CDR3 is TGTGCCAGCAGTGAAGGACTAGGCCCCTACGAGCAGTACTTC. Translated: CASSEGLGPYEQYF.

This clone was detected only a few times. V and J are TRBV28 and TRBJ2-1; TRBD1 matches 9 bases. The CDR3 length is 16 residues. V lost 2 bases and J lost 3; bases outside the gene matches: 5. The germline V gene has CDR1 MDHEN and CDR2 SYDVKM. The chain's CDR3 is CASSLTPGQGYNEQFF. The CDR3 region has the DNA TGTGCCAGCAGTTTAACTCCGGGACAGGGCTACAATGAGCAGTTCTTC.

This chain links TRBV28 with TRBJ2-7; 11 nucleotides line up with TRBD2. Unmatched junction bases numbered 17, after V lost 1 base and J lost 3 bases. The CDR3 covers 20 residues. CDR1 is MDHEN, CDR2 SYDVKM, per germline. The CDR3 region has the DNA TGTGCCAGCAGTTTATACCAGGGGACAGTAACTAGCGGGAGATTCTACGAGCAGTACTTC. This sequence encodes CASSLYQGTVTSGRFYEQYF. The full variable domain, completed using reference TRBV28 and TRBJ2-7, is DVKVTQSSRYLVKRTGEKVFLECVQDMDHENMFWYRQDPGLGLRLIYFSYDVKMKEKGDIPEGYSVSREKKERFSLILESASTNQTSMYLCASSLYQGTVTSGRFYEQYFGPGTRLTVT.

The chain is built from TRBV9 and TRBJ2-2, with 8 positions matching TRBD2. This CDR3 spans 14 amino acids. The junction had 1 base not matched to a gene; V was cut back by 5 bases and J by 1 base. Germline CDR1 and CDR2: SGDLS and YYNGEE. This CDR3 is CASSSGKNTGELFF. CDR3 nucleotide sequence: TGTGCCAGCAGTAGCGGGAAGAACACCGGGGAGCTGTTTTTT.

This chain connects TRBV5-1 to TRBJ1-3, with 7 bases identical to TRBD1. CDR3 length: 14 amino acids. Germline V gene sequence: CDR1 SGHRS, CDR2 YFSETQ. After removal of 1 base from V and 6 bases from J, the junction contained 4 bases not matched to a gene. The chain's CDR3 is CASSLTGVENTIYF. In DNA form, the CDR3 reads TGCGCCAGCAGCTTGACAGGGGTAGAAAACACCATATATTTT.

The chain links TRBV28 to TRBJ1-1, with a weak D call TRBD1 (5 bases). This CDR3 comprises 14 residues. Germline-derived CDR1 and CDR2 are MDHEN and SYDVKM. Trimming removed 5 bases from V and 0 bases from J, with 10 bases in between. The CDR3 reads CASSGDSMNTEAFF. The DNA of the CDR3 is TGTGCCAGCAGTGGAGACAGTATGAACACTGAAGCTTTCTTT.

The rearrangement joins TRBV2 to TRBJ1-5; perhaps TRBD1 as D (5 bases). The germline V gene encodes CDR1 SNHLY and CDR2 FYNNEI. Trimming removed 2 bases at V and 0 bases at J, with 11 bases between. This CDR3 is 16 amino acids long. The CDR3 bases are TGTGCCAGCAGTGAAATAGGCCAGGGTAGCAATCAGCCCCAGCATTTT. Translation gives CASSEIGQGSNQPQHF. Looking up the rest from reference TRBV2 and TRBJ1-5 gives the full variable domain: EPEVTQTPSHQVTQMGQEVILRCVPISNHLYFYWYRQILGQKVEFLVSFYNNEISEKSEIFDDQFSVERPDGSNFTLKIRSTKLEDSAMYFCASSEIGQGSNQPQHFGDGTRLSIL.

CDR3 loop: CATSIGSGGGYTF. CDR3 sequence (DNA): TGTGCCACCAGCATAGGGTCGGGAGGTGGCTACACCTTC. This chain connects TRBV15 to TRBJ1-2; unclear D gene. Trimming took 4 bases from V and 7 from J, leaving 13 bases between them. Per germline, CDR1 LNHNV and CDR2 YYDKDF (reference sequence). The CDR3 has 13 amino acids.

The chain recombines TRBV6-5 with TRBJ2-4, with a weak D call TRBD1 (6 bases). The CDR3 is 12 residues long. Deletions cut 5 bases from V and 7 bases from J, with 9 bases between. Germline V gives CDR1 MNHEY, CDR2 SVGAGI. The CDR3 bases are TGTGCCAGCAGTCCGACAGGTAACATTCAGTACTTC. Translating it yields CASSPTGNIQYF.

V usage is TRBV29-1 and J usage is TRBJ2-5, with TRBD2 as a possible D gene (6 bases). Per germline, CDR1 SQVTM and CDR2 ANQGSEA. The length of the CDR3 is 14 residues. The germline V and J ends were trimmed by 7 bases and 5 bases, with 20 bases remaining between them. CDR3 sequence reads: CSAGGPALGETQYF. CDR3 bases: TGCAGCGCCGGAGGGCCAGCTCTGGGGGAGACCCAGTACTTC.

For this clone: Other nucleotide sequences from this sample produce the same CDR3. The chain employs TRBV5-4 and TRBJ2-2, with 11 nucleotides matching TRBD2. The CDR3 has 16 residues. The ends lost 3 bases at V and 1 base at J; junction bases unmatched: 2. The germline CDR1 and CDR2 sequences are SGHNT and YYREEE (reference sequence). The DNA for the CDR3 is TGTGCCAGCAGCTCCGGACTAGCGGGGAACACCGGGGAGCTGTTTTTT. Its translation: CASSSGLAGNTGELFF. The full variable domain, its missing parts supplied by reference TRBV5-4 and TRBJ2-2, is ETGVTQSPTHLIKTRGQQVTLRCSSQSGHNTVSWYQQALGQGPQFIFQYYREEENGRGNFPPRFSGLQFPNYSSELNVNALELDDSALYLCASSSGLAGNTGELFFGEGSRLTVL.

The DNA of the CDR3 is TGCGCCAGCAGCCAAGATCCCTCTGGCCCTGAAGCTTTCTTT. Protein: CASSQDPSGPEAFF. The V and J genes are TRBV4-1 and TRBJ1-1, with D hard to call. Germline CDR1 MGHRA, CDR2 YSYEKL. This CDR3 region has 14 residues. Trimming shortened V by 0 bases and J by 6 bases, and 11 bases separated the two germline ends.

The rearrangement uses TRBV19 and TRBJ1-5; 7 positions match TRBD1. Germline CDR1 reads LNHDA; CDR2 reads SQIVND (reference sequence). The CDR3 consists of 15 residues. Trimming removed 5 bases from V and 1 base from J; junction bases left unmatched: 5. The CDR3 spells CASSPGDRSNQPQHF. The CDR3 DNA reads as TGTGCCAGTAGTCCAGGGGACAGAAGCAATCAGCCCCAGCATTTT.

The chain employs TRBV7-6 and TRBJ2-2; maybe TRBD1 (5 bases). The CDR3 consists of 18 residues. The germline gives CDR1 SGHVS, CDR2 FNYEAQ. V lost 3 bases, J lost 4 bases, and 21 bases lay in between. The CDR3 sequence: CASSFEKFRVESTGELFF. CDR3 in DNA: TGTGCCAGCAGCTTCGAGAAGTTCAGGGTGGAGAGCACCGGGGAGCTGTTTTTT.